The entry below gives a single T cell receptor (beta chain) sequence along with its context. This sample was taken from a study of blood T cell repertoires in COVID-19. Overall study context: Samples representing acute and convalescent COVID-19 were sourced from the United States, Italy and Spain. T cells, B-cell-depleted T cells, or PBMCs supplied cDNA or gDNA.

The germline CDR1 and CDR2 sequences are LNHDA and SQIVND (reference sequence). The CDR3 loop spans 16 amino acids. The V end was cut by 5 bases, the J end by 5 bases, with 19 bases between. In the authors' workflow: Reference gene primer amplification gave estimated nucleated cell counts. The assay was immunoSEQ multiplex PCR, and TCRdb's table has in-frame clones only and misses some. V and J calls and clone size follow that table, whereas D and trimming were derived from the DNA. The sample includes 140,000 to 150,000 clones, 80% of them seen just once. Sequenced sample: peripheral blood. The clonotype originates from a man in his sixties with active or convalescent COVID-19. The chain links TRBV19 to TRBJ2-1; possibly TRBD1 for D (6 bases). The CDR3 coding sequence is TGTGCCAGTAGTCCCGCCGGGACACTCCCCGACAATGAGCAGTTCTTC. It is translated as CASSPAGTLPDNEQFF. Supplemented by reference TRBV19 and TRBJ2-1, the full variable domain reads DGGITQSPKYLFRKEGQNVTLSCEQNLNHDAMYWYRQDPGQGLRLIYYSQIVNDFQKGDIAEGYSVSREKKESFPLTVTSAQKNPTAFYLCASSPAGTLPDNEQFFGPGTRLTVL.